These T cell receptor beta chains were read from a single sample in a study of chronic HIV infection and antiretroviral therapy. TCRdb independently ran MiXCR on the 5' RACE reads; one entry per CDR3 protein. Found here are 39,000 or so distinct CDR3 sequences, approximately 7.4% of them singletons; the top ten hold roughly 2.6%. The sample taken for sequencing was peripheral blood. The origin of the receptors is an adult who had HIV and had not received antiretroviral therapy, or was an uninfected healthy control (not recorded which). The CDR3 runs from the conserved cysteine through the conserved F or W. The D gene is left open where the match is weak. A clone size is listed for some rows: how often the clone was seen (once, few, many), or a class if it is expanded.

>TRBV28|-|TRBJ2-7|-
CASTPTYQSSEQYF
TGTGCCAGCACCCCTACCTATCAGTCAAGCGAGCAGTACTTC
>TRBV7-3|-|TRBJ2-3|few
CASSLWSGADTQYF
TGTGCCAGCAGCTTATGGAGCGGCGCAGATACGCAGTATTTT
>TRBV5-1|-|TRBJ1-1|-
CASSLNRAEAFF
TGCGCCAGCAGCTTGAATCGGGCTGAAGCTTTCTTT
>TRBV28|-|TRBJ2-3|many
CASSFDMGADTQYF
TGTGCCAGCAGTTTTGACATGGGCGCAGATACGCAGTATTTT
>TRBV3-1|TRBD1|TRBJ2-1|few
CASSQESGGAYNEQFF
TGTGCCAGCAGCCAAGAATCAGGGGGCGCCTACAATGAGCAGTTCTTC
>TRBV29-1|-|TRBJ2-6|few
CSVRVPRVTERSGANVLTF
TGCAGCGTGAGGGTCCCGCGGGTGACAGAGCGTTCTGGGGCCAACGTCCTGACTTTC
>TRBV7-9|-|TRBJ1-1|many
CASSLDQGTEAFF
TGTGCCAGCAGCTTAGATCAAGGCACTGAAGCTTTCTTT
>TRBV9|TRBD1|TRBJ1-1|-
CASSESGQGNTEAFF
TGTGCCAGCAGCGAAAGCGGACAGGGGAACACTGAAGCTTTCTTT
>TRBV5-5|-|TRBJ2-7|medium-sized
CASSSPGGGISYEQYF
TGTGCCAGCAGCTCCCCTGGGGGCGGAATCTCCTACGAGCAGTACTTC
>TRBV24-1|-|TRBJ2-3|few
CATSDVGQSTDTQYF
TGTGCCACCAGTGATGTAGGGCAGAGCACAGATACGCAGTATTTT
>TRBV20-1|-|TRBJ1-1|many
CSATGAGTEAFF
TGCAGTGCAACCGGGGCGGGCACTGAAGCTTTCTTT
>TRBV20-1|-|TRBJ1-5|-
CSASTPGEYSNQPQHF
TGCAGTGCTAGCACGCCAGGGGAGTATAGCAATCAGCCCCAGCATTTT
>TRBV27|-|TRBJ2-5|-
CASSFYNQETQYF
TGTGCCAGCAGTTTCTACAACCAAGAGACCCAGTACTTC
>TRBV2|-|TRBJ2-7|many
CASSTRMRNEQYF
TGTGCCAGCAGTACTCGTATGAGGAACGAGCAGTACTTC
>TRBV5-6|-|TRBJ1-1|-
CASSPERWGTEAFF
TGTGCCAGCAGCCCCGAACGGTGGGGCACTGAAGCTTTCTTT
>TRBV28|-|TRBJ2-5|few
CASSLGDSRVGTQYF
TGTGCCAGCAGTTTGGGAGACAGTAGAGTTGGTACCCAGTACTTC
>TRBV21-1|-|TRBJ2-5|few
CASSDREETQYF
TGTGCCAGCAGCGACAGGGAGGAGACCCAGTACTTC
>TRBV20-1|TRBD2|TRBJ2-3|many
CSAWGLAETDTQYF
TGCAGTGCTTGGGGACTAGCGGAGACAGATACGCAGTATTTT
>TRBV9|-|TRBJ1-3|-
CASSPGVSGNTIYF
TGTGCCAGCAGCCCAGGGGTTAGTGGAAACACCATATATTTT
>TRBV10-3|-|TRBJ1-6|many
CAISDSLDNSPLHF
TGTGCCATCAGTGATTCTCTTGATAATTCACCCCTCCACTTT
>TRBV28|-|TRBJ2-7|many
CASFTGRSYEQYF
TGTGCCAGTTTTACAGGTCGATCCTACGAGCAGTACTTC
>TRBV5-1|-|TRBJ1-1|few
CASSLSAGDTEAFF
TGCGCCAGCAGCTTATCGGCAGGGGACACTGAAGCTTTCTTT
>TRBV3-1|-|TRBJ1-6|few
CASSQTGVSSPLHF
TGTGCCAGCAGCCAAACGGGGGTTTCTTCACCCCTCCACTTT
>TRBV4-3|TRBD1|TRBJ2-1|few
CASSQEDRGPYNEQFF
TGCGCCAGCAGCCAAGAGGACAGGGGGCCCTACAATGAGCAGTTCTTC
>TRBV4-1|-|TRBJ1-3|once
CASSQGGLSGNTIYF
TGCGCCAGCAGCCAAGGTGGTCTCTCTGGAAACACCATATATTTT
>TRBV20-1|-|TRBJ2-7|-
CSARGRINEQYF
TGCAGTGCTAGAGGCAGGATAAACGAGCAGTACTTC
>TRBV29-1|TRBD2|TRBJ2-7|many
CSVVLAGFNQQYF
TGCAGCGTTGTACTAGCGGGGTTCAACCAGCAGTACTTC
>TRBV20-1|TRBD1|TRBJ1-2|few
CSASIPGQGTGEGYTF
TGCAGTGCTAGCATCCCGGGACAGGGAACGGGGGAGGGCTACACCTTC
>TRBV4-1|-|TRBJ1-1|many
CASSQDPGAVTEAFF
TGCGCCAGCAGCCAAGATCCGGGGGCAGTAACTGAAGCTTTCTTT
>TRBV10-2|-|TRBJ1-1|-
CASREYMNTEAFF
TGCGCCAGCAGGGAATACATGAACACTGAAGCTTTCTTT
>TRBV3-1|-|TRBJ2-1|many
CASSQDWGVRSYNEQFF
TGTGCCAGCAGCCAAGATTGGGGGGTTAGATCCTACAATGAGCAGTTCTTC
>TRBV6-5|-|TRBJ2-4|many
CASRQNRGDIQYF
TGTGCCAGCAGGCAGAATCGGGGAGACATTCAGTACTTC
>TRBV4-2|-|TRBJ2-3|many
CASSQSRQGTDTQYF
TGTGCCAGCAGCCAGTCCCGACAGGGCACAGATACGCAGTATTTT
>TRBV20-1|-|TRBJ1-2|-
CSARRARFWAYGYTF
TGCAGTGCTAGAAGGGCGAGGTTTTGGGCATATGGCTACACCTTC
>TRBV29-1|-|TRBJ1-2|few
CSVEEGEGPFYGYTF
TGCAGCGTTGAAGAGGGGGAGGGCCCCTTCTATGGCTACACCTTC
>TRBV7-6|-|TRBJ2-7|many
CASSFGKEYEQYF
TGTGCCAGCAGCTTCGGTAAGGAGTACGAGCAGTACTTC
>TRBV7-2|-|TRBJ2-4|few
CASSPRRNLAKNIQYF
TGTGCCAGCAGCCCAAGACGGAATCTAGCCAAAAACATTCAGTACTTC
>TRBV28|-|TRBJ2-3|many
CASSYGTDTQYF
TGTGCCAGCAGTTATGGTACAGATACGCAGTATTTT
>TRBV11-2|-|TRBJ2-6|-
CASSPRLLSGASGANVLTF
TGTGCCAGCAGCCCTAGGCTTCTCTCGGGGGCCTCTGGGGCCAACGTCCTGACTTTC
>TRBV7-2|-|TRBJ2-1|few
CASMVSSYNEQFF
TGTGCCAGCATGGTGAGCTCCTACAATGAGCAGTTCTTC